This entry concerns a single TCR beta chain. These data come from a study of graft-versus-host responses after intestinal transplantation. At the level of the study: Every transplant recipient was induced with anti-thymocyte globulin, then maintained on tacrolimus and steroids for 2 to 4 years.

Graft tissue was processed to release intraepithelial and lamina propria lymphocytes. The protocol was immunoSEQ multiplex PCR, while the TCRdb copy is restricted to in-frame clones and leaves out a portion. The sample lists approximately 8,200 clones; around 74% were seen once. Losses at the gene ends were 6 bases for V and 8 bases for J; bases not matched to a gene: 13. The CDR3 spans 15 residues. Germline CDR1 and CDR2: SGHDT and YYEEEE. The source was ileum tissue, collected approximately 230 days after intestinal transplant. This rearrangement joins TRBV5-6 to TRBJ2-2; 7 bases are a match to TRBD2. This sequence originates from a human patient who received an intestinal transplant, so some T cells may come from the graft donor. The DNA of the CDR3 is TGTGCCAGCACCCCCCGGGACTATGGTTCGGGGGAGCTGTTTTTT. It encodes CASTPRDYGSGELFF.